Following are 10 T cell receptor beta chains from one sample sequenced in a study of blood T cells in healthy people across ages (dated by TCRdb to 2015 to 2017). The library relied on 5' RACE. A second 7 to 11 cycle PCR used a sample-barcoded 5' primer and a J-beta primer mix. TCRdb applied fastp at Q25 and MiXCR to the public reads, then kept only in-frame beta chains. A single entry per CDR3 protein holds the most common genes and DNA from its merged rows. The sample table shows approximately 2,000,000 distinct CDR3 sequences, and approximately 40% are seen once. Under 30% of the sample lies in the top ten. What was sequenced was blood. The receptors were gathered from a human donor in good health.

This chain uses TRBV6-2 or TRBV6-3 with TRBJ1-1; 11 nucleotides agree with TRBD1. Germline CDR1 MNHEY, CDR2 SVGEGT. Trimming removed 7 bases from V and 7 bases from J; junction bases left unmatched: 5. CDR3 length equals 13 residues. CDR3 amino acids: CASTDRGLGEAFF. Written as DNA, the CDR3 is TGTGCCAGCACGGACAGGGGGCTTGGTGAAGCTTTCTTT.

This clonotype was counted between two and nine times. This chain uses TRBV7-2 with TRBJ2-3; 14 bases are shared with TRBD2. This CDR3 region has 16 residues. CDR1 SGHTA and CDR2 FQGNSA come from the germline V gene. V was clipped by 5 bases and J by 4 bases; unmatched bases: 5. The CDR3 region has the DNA TGTGCCAGCAGCGCCGAGACTAGCGGGGGGGCAGATACGCAGTATTTT. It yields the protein CASSAETSGGADTQYF. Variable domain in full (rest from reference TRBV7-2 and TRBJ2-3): GAGVSQSPSNKVTEKGKDVELRCDPISGHTALYWYRQSLGQGLEFLIYFQGNSAPDKSGLPSDRFSAERTGGSVSTLTIQRTQQEDSAVYLCASSAETSGGADTQYFGPGTRLTVL.

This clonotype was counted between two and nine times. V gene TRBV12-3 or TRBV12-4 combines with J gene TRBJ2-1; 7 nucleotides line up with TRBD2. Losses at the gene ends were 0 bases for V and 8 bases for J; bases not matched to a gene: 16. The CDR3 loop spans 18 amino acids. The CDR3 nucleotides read TGTGCCAGCAGTTTAGCGGGGAGAGGACTAGTAGTGAGGTATGAGCAGTTCTTC. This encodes CASSLAGRGLVVRYEQFF.

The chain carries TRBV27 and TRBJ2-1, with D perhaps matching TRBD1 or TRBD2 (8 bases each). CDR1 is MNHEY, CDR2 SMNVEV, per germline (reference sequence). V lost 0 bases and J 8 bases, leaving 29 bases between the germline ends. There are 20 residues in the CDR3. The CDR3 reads CASSLSSTGVGRSGGDEQFF. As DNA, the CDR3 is TGTGCCAGCAGTTTATCGTCGACAGGGGTAGGGAGATCGGGGGGGGATGAGCAGTTCTTC.

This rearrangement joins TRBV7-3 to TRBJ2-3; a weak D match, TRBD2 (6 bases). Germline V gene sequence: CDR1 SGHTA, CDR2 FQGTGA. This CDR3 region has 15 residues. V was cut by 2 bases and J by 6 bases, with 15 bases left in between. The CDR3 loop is CASSLGGLNADTQYF. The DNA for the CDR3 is TGTGCCAGCAGCTTAGGGGGGTTGAACGCCGATACGCAGTATTTT.

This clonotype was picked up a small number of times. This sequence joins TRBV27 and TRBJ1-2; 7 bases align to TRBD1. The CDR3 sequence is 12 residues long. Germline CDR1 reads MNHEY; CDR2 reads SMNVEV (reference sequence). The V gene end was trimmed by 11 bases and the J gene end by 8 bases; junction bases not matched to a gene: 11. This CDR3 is CASRGGAGGYTF. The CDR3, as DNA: TGTGCCTCAAGAGGGGGCGCGGGGGGCTACACCTTC.

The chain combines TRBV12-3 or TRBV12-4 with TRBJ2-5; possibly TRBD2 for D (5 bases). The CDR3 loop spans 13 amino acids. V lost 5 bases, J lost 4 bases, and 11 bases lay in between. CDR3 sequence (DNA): TGTGCCAGCAGTGCCTCCGGAGGAGAGACCCAGTACTTC. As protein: CASSASGGETQYF.

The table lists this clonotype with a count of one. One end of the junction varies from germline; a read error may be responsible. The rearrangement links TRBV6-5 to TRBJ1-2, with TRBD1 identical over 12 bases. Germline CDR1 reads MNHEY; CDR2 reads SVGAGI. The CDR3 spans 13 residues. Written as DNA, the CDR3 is TGTGCCAGCGGGACAGGGGGCGATTGGGGCTACATCTTC. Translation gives CASGTGGDWGYIF.

CDR3 sequence reads: CASRNEEQGTEAFF. CDR3 nucleotide sequence: TGTGCCAGTCGTAATGAAGAGCAGGGAACTGAAGCTTTCTTT. V is TRBV2 and J is TRBJ1-1; possible D gene TRBD1, 5 bases. In germline, CDR1 is SNHLY, CDR2 FYNNEI. V gave up 9 bases and J gave up 5 bases, with 19 bases separating them. The CDR3 spans 14 residues.

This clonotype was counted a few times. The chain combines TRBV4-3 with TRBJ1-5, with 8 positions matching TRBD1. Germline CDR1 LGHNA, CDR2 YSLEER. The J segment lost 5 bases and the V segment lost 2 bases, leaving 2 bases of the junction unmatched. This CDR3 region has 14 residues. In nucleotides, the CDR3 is TGCGCCAGCAGCCAAAACAGGGGGGATCAGCCCCAGCATTTT. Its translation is CASSQNRGDQPQHF.